These 5 T cell receptor beta chains came from one sample sequenced in a study of CD8 T cells in Susac syndrome (dated by TCRdb to 2018 to 2020). The library was prepared using the immunoSEQ multiplex PCR assay. RNA was extracted using the RNeasy kit, and roughly 0.45 to 1 microgram was reverse transcribed with random hexamers. TCRdb reprocessed the public reads (quality trimming at Q25 with fastp, clone calling with MiXCR) and kept in-frame beta chains. Each CDR3 protein gets just one entry, which takes the most common genes and DNA from the rows behind it. This sample has under 200,000 distinct CDR3 sequences in its table, and 85% to 95% of those were observed once. Under 0.12% of the sample is in the top ten clones. What was sequenced was CD4+ T cells from PBMCs. Receptors were obtained from a human donor in good health.

V usage is TRBV7-3 and J usage is TRBJ2-1, with 8 bases that match TRBD1. Germline assignment: CDR1 SGHTA and CDR2 FQGTGA. The CDR3 length is 14 residues. Trimming removed 5 bases from V and 7 bases from J; junction bases left unmatched: 7. The chain's CDR3 is CASSPADRGNEQFF. The CDR3 DNA is TGTGCCAGCAGCCCCGCCGACAGGGGAAATGAGCAGTTCTTC.

This chain joins TRBV6-6 and TRBJ2-1, with 9 bases aligning to TRBD2. The CDR3 loop spans 16 amino acids. V lost 6 bases, J lost 7 bases, and 13 bases stayed unmatched. Germline CDR1 and CDR2: MNHNY and SVGAGI (reference sequence). CDR3 sequence: CASSKTGLAGSNEQFF. In nucleotides, the CDR3 is TGTGCCAGCAGCAAAACGGGACTAGCAGGGAGTAATGAGCAGTTCTTC.

V gene TRBV5-1 combines with J gene TRBJ2-5; D unclear. The CDR3 spans 15 residues. The germline V gene encodes CDR1 SGHRS and CDR2 YFSETQ. Trimming removed 0 bases from V and 5 bases from J, with 14 bases in between. The CDR3 region is CASSLEGRYSETQYF. CDR3 bases: TGCGCCAGCAGCTTGGAGGGCAGATACTCGGAGACCCAGTACTTC.

V is TRBV6-5 and J is TRBJ2-6; D remains ambiguous. Germline-derived CDR1 and CDR2 are MNHEY and SVGAGI. V lost 8 bases, J lost 4 bases, and 15 bases lay in between. The CDR3 totals 15 residues. CDR3 protein: CASLNYGSGANVLTF. The CDR3 DNA reads TGTGCCAGCCTAAACTATGGGTCGGGGGCCAACGTCCTGACTTTC.

In DNA, the CDR3 is TGCAGTGCTAGACAGGGAGGGAGGGAGACCCAGTACTTC. This codes for CSARQGGRETQYF. The rearrangement links TRBV20-1 to TRBJ2-5; TRBD2 aligns across 7 bases. The germline V gene has CDR1 DFQATT and CDR2 SNEGSKA (reference sequence). This CDR3 has 13 residues. V was clipped by 2 bases and J by 5 bases; unmatched bases: 5.